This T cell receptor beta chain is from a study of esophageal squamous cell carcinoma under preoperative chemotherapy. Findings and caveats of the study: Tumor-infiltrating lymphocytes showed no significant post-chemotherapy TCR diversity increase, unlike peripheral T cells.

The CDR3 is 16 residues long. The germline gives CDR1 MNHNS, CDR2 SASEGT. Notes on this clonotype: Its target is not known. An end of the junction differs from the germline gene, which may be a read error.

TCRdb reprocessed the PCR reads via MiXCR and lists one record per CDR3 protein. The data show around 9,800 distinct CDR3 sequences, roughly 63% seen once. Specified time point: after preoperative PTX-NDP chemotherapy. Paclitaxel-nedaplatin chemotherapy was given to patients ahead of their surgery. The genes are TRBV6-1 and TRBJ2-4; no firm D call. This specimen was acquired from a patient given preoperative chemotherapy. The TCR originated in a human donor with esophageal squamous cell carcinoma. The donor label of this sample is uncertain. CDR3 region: CASSELWRCAKNIQYF. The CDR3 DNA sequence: TGTGCCAGCAGTGAATTGTGGCGGTGCGCCAAAAACATTCAGTATTTC.